This is a list of T cell receptor beta chains from one sample in a study of graft-versus-host responses after intestinal transplantation. Their antigens remain unidentified. Only in-frame clones appear in the TCRdb table, and some are missing; sequencing was by immunoSEQ multiplex PCR. The sample has fewer than 150,000 clones, over 85% seen once. Sequenced material: unstimulated CD4+ T cells sorted from spleen or lymph node cells, taken before intestinal transplant. The receptors here all came from a human donor who received an intestinal transplant. CDR3s include the opening cysteine and the closing phenylalanine or tryptophan. The D gene is left open where the match is weak. The size entry is marked missing in some rows and otherwise reads once, few, many or a size class.

TRBJ2-7 . . 14 TRBV6-5 CASSRDRAGDEQYF TGTGCCAGCAGTAGAGACAGGGCGGGAGACGAGCAGTACTTC
TRBJ2-5 once . 13 TRBV6-1 CASRDGSVRAQYF TGTGCCAGCAGGGACGGTTCGGTGCGAGCCCAGTACTTC
TRBJ1-5 . . 15 TRBV7-9 CASSLDTQSNQPQHF TGTGCCAGCAGCTTGGACACCCAGAGCAATCAGCCCCAGCATTTT
TRBJ1-2 . . 14 TRBV6-5 CASSYLPARYGYTF TGTGCCAGCAGTTATCTCCCGGCACGCTATGGCTACACCTTC
TRBJ1-2 . . 13 TRBV19 CASSIRGDYGYTF TGTGCCAGTAGTATACGTGGGGACTATGGCTACACCTTC
TRBJ1-2 . . 16 TRBV6-1 CASSEAGSLKSYGYTF TGTGCCAGCAGTGAAGCTGGGTCCCTCAAGAGCTATGGCTACACCTTC
TRBJ1-3 . . 13 TRBV2 CASPGAAGNTIYF TGTGCCAGCCCGGGGGCAGCTGGAAACACCATATATTTT
TRBJ1-2 . TRBD1 13 TRBV5-6 CASSSGTGVGYTF TGTGCCAGCAGCAGCGGGACAGGGGTCGGCTACACCTTC
TRBJ1-5 . . 15 TRBV27 CASSLMGALNQPQHF TGTGCCAGCAGTTTGATGGGGGCCTTGAATCAGCCCCAGCATTTT
TRBJ1-2 . . 11 TRBV6-1 CAGRANYGYTF TGTGCGGGCAGAGCTAACTATGGCTACACCTTC
TRBJ2-7 once . 15 TRBV5-1 CASSPRGVSSYEQYF TGCGCCAGCAGCCCCAGGGGGGTCAGCTCCTACGAGCAGTACTTC
TRBJ1-5 . . 14 TRBV6-1 CASHKSGLNQPQHF TGTGCCAGCCACAAAAGTGGCCTTAATCAGCCCCAGCATTTT
TRBJ1-3 . . 14 TRBV7-9 CASSYGAPGNTIYF TGTGCCAGCAGCTACGGGGCGCCTGGAAACACCATATATTTT